This TCR beta chain emerged from a study of T cell responses to AZD1222 COVID-19 vaccine. The CDR3 spans 13 residues. Germline V gene data show CDR1 as ENHRY and CDR2 as SYGVKD. J was trimmed by 0 bases and V by 8 bases; bases with no gene match: 3. Produced via immunoSEQ multiplex PCR; TCRdb's table is partial and in-frame only. The table has more than 140,000 clones, about 91% seen once. Study-level results: Epitopes outside B.1.351 and B.1.1.7 mutated regions reportedly drew nearly half of spike TCRs. The study found Spike-specific TCR breadth and depth rose after two AZD1222 doses. Along spike, vaccine-associated CD4 TCRs were found throughout, with dominance at 160-218 and 743-854.

This clone occurred a few times. The antigen is not known. The sequencing used peripheral blood, collected on day 0 of MenACWY control vaccination. This receptor was identified in an adult in good health. The rearrangement joins TRBV10-3 to TRBJ1-2, with 7 bases matching TRBD1. The CDR3 DNA is TGTGCCATCCGGCAGGGGGCTAACTATGGCTACACCTTC. Translation: CAIRQGANYGYTF.